This T cell receptor beta chain was captured by sequencing in a study of T-cell memory formation after mild COVID-19. In this sample, this clonotype turned up a few times. One entry per CDR3 protein results from TCRdb running MiXCR on the 5' RACE reads. The repertoire holds around 150,000 distinct CDR3 sequences, with approximately 15% as singletons. V lost 7 bases and J lost 0, with 16 bases in between. The CDR3 extends over 16 amino acids. Germline loops: CDR1 MNHEY, CDR2 SMNVEV (reference sequence). The chain recombines TRBV27 with TRBJ2-1, with D uncertain. What was sequenced was PBMCs or a T cell subset sorted from them (not recorded which). The receptor's source is an adult woman who had mild COVID-19 (a few samples of this study predate the infection). Cell type and time point are not known. CDR3 region: CASTSRTISSYNEQFF. The CDR3 DNA sequence: TGTGCCAGCACTTCCCGGACCATCAGCTCCTACAATGAGCAGTTCTTC.